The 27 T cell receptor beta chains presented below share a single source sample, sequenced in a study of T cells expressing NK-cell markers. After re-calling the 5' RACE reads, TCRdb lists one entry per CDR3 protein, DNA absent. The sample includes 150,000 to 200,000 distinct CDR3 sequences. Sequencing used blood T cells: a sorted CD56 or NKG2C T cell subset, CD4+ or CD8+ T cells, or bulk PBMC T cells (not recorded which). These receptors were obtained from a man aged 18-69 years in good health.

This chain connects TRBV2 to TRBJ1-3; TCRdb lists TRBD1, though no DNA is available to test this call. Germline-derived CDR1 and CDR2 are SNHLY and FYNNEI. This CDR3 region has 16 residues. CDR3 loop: CASSEAHGITGNTIYF.

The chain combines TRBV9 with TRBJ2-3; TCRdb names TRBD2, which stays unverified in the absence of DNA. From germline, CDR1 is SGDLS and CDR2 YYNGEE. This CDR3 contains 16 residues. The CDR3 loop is CASSVAGLAGGDTQYF.

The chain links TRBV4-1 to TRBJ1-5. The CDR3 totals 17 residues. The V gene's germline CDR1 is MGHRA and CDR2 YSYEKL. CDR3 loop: CASSQDGRAYSNQPQHF.

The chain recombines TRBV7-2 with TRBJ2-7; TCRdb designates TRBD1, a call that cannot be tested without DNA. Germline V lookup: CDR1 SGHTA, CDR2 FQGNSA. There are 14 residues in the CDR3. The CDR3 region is CASSHPDRPYEQYF.

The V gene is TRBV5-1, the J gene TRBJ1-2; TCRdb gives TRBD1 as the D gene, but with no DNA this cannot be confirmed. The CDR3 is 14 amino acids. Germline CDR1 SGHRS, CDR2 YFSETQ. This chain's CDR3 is CASSLERQVYGYTF.

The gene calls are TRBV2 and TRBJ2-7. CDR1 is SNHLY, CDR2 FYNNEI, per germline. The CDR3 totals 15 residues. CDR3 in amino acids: CASSEARDGSYEQYF.

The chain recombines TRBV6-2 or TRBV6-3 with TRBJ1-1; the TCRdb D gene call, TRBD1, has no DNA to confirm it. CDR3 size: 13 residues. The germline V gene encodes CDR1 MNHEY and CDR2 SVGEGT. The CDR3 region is CASTPRGHTEAFF.

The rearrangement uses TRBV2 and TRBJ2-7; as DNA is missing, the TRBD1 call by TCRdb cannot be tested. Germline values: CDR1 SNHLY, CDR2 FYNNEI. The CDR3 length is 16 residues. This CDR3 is CASSVQGGVRLYEQYF.

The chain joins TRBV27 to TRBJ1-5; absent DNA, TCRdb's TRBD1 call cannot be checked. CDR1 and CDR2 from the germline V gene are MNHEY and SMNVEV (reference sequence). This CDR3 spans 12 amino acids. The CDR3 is CASSSPPQPQHF.

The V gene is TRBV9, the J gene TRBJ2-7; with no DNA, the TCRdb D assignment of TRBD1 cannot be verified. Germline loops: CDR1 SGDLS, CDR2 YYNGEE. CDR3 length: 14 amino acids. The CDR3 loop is CASSPKVGASEQYF. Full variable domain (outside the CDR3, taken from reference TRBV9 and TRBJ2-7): DSGVTQTPKHLITATGQRVTLRCSPRSGDLSVYWYQQSLDQGLQFLIQYYNGEERAKGNILERFSAQQFPDLHSELNLSSLELGDSALYFCASSPKVGASEQYFGPGTRLTVT.

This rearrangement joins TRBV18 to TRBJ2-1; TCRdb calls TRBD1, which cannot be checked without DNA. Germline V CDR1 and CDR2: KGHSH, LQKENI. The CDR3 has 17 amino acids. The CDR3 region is CASSQPLGGQNKHEQFF.

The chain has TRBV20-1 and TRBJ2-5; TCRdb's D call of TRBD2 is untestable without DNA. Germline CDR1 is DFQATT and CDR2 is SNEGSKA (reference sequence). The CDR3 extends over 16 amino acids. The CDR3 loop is CSARLAGGNIQETQYF.

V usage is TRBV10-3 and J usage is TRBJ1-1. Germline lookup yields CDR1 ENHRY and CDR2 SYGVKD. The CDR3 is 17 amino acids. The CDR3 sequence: CAISESGGLEGYTEAFF.

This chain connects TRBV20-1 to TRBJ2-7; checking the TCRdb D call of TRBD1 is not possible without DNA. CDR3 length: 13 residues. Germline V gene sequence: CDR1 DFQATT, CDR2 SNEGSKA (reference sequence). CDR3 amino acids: CSAREMGANEQYF.

This CDR3 is CASSLAPAGRQETQYF. This chain joins TRBV7-6 and TRBJ2-5; TCRdb names TRBD1, which stays unverified in the absence of DNA. CDR3 length: 16 amino acids. Germline lookup yields CDR1 SGHVS and CDR2 FNYEAQ.

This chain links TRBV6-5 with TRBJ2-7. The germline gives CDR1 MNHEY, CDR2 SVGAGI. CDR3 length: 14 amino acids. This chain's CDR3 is CASSFTGGSYEQYF.

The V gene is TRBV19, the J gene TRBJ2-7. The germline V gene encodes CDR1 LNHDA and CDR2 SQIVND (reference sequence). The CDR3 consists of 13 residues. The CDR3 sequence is CASSTGGLYEQYF.

CDR3 residues: CATSRDTGANTGELFF. V and J are TRBV15 and TRBJ2-2; TCRdb proposes TRBD1, but this gene call is untestable without DNA. CDR3 length equals 16 residues. Per germline, CDR1 LNHNV and CDR2 YYDKDF (reference sequence).

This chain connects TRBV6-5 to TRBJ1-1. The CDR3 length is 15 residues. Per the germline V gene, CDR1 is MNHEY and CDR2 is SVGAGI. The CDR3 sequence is CASSLLGLLGTEAFF.

CDR3 sequence: CSAHSPLTGEANYGYTF. The V and J genes are TRBV20-1 and TRBJ1-2; checking the TCRdb D call of TRBD1 is not possible without DNA. The CDR3 loop spans 17 amino acids. CDR1 is DFQATT and CDR2 is SNEGSKA in the germline V gene (reference sequence).

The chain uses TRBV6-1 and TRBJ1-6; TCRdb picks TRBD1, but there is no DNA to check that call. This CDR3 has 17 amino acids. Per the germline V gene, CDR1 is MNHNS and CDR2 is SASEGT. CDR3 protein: CASSGGVLSADNSPLHF.

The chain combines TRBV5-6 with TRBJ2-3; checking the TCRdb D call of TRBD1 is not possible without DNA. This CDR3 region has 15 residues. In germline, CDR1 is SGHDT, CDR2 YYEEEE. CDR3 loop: CASSLGTGSADTQYF.

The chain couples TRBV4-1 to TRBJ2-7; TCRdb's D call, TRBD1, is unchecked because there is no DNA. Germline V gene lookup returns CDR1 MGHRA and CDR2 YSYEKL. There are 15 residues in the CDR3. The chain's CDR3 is CASSQLTGVSYEQYF.

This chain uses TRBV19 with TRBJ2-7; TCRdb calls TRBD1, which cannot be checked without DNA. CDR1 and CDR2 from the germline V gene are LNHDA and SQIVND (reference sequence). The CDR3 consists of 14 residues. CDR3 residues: CASSPGHLTYEQYF.

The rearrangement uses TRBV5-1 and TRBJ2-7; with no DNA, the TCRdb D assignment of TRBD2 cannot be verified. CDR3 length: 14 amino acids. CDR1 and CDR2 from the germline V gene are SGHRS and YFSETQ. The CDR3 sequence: CASSPADYAYEQYF. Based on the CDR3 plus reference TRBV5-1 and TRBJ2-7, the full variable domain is KAGVTQTPRYLIKTRGQQVTLSCSPISGHRSVSWYQQTPGQGLQFLFEYFSETQRNKGNFPGRFSGRQFSNSRSEMNVSTLELGDSALYLCASSPADYAYEQYFGPGTRLTVT.

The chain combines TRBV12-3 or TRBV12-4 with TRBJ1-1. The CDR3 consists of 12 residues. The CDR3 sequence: CASSPKGRWAFF.

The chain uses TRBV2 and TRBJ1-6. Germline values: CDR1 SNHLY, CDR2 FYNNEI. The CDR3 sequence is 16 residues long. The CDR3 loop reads CASRKPSAGPNSPLHF. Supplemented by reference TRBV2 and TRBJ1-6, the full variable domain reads EPEVTQTPSHQVTQMGQEVILRCVPISNHLYFYWYRQILGQKVEFLVSFYNNEISEKSEIFDDQFSVERPDGSNFTLKIRSTKLEDSAMYFCASRKPSAGPNSPLHFGNGTRLTVT.